Shown below are 24 T cell receptor beta chains from a single sample sequenced in a study of beta chain features in type 1 diabetes. Study observations and caveats: Shortening of TCRB CDR3s, moderate but significant, appeared in all four CD4+ subsets of Type 1 diabetes patients.

What was sequenced were expressed TCRB transcripts, since all of the isolated RNA had been reverse transcribed. Measured with immunoSEQ multiplex PCR; TCRdb has only the in-frame clones, and not every one. Of under 300,000 clones detected, roughly 22% appear once; the ten largest clones hold 0.028%. No cognate antigen is known for these TCRs. The sequenced sample consisted of naive CD4+ T cells from blood. These TCRs come from a woman aged 40 to 50 with type 1 diabetes.

V gene TRBV11-2 combines with J gene TRBJ2-1; D is perhaps TRBD2 (6 bases). Trimming cost V 3 bases and J 8 bases, with 11 bases left between them. Germline V lookup: CDR1 SGHAT, CDR2 FQNNGV. The CDR3 loop spans 13 amino acids. CDR3 coding DNA: TGTGCCAGCAGCTTGGGACTTTGGGATGAGCAGTTCTTC. It yields the protein CASSLGLWDEQFF.

This clone was picked up a small number of times. V usage is TRBV29-1 and J usage is TRBJ2-7, with D perhaps matching TRBD2 (6 bases). The CDR3 consists of 14 residues. Germline assignment: CDR1 SQVTM and CDR2 ANQGSEA. Trimming stripped 5 bases from V and 1 base from J, with 15 bases between. The CDR3 here is CSVKGRLGSYEQYF. CDR3 DNA sequence: TGCAGCGTTAAGGGGAGACTAGGTTCCTACGAGCAGTACTTC.

Here the CDR3 reads CASSLGELYGYTF. CDR3 sequence (DNA): TGTGCCAGCAGCTTAGGAGAGCTCTATGGCTACACCTTC. The rearrangement joins TRBV13 to TRBJ1-2; D gene uncertain. Per germline, CDR1 PRHDT and CDR2 FYEKMQ (reference sequence). The V gene lost 0 bases and the J gene lost 4 bases, with 6 bases spanning the gap. CDR3 length: 13 residues.

A few counts support this clone. The J gene is TRBJ2-5, the V gene TRBV25-1; 10 bases align to TRBD1. CDR3 length equals 16 residues. V lost 3 bases, J lost 1 base, and 5 bases stayed unmatched. Germline V gives CDR1 MGHDK, CDR2 SYGVNS. The CDR3 sequence: CASSDRDRGFQETQYF. CDR3 nucleotides: TGTGCCAGCAGTGATCGGGACAGGGGTTTCCAAGAGACCCAGTACTTC.

The V and J genes are TRBV2 and TRBJ2-5; 7 bases are shared with TRBD2. Looked up from germline, CDR1 is SNHLY and CDR2 is FYNNEI. The CDR3 extends over 13 amino acids. The V and J ends lost 5 bases and 4 bases, in that order; junction bases with no gene match: 4. This chain's CDR3 is CASSPGLPETQYF. The CDR3 DNA sequence: TGTGCCAGCAGTCCGGGACTACCAGAGACCCAGTACTTC.

The V gene is TRBV6-5, the J gene TRBJ1-3; no firm D call. This CDR3 spans 13 amino acids. Trimming took off 5 bases at V and 1 base at J, with 6 bases between the two ends. The germline V gene encodes CDR1 MNHEY and CDR2 SVGAGI. DNA of the CDR3: TGTGCCAGCAGTGGCTCATCTGGAAACACCATATATTTT. Amino acid sequence: CASSGSSGNTIYF.

This clone was counted between two and nine times. This sequence joins TRBV6-6 and TRBJ2-1, with 8 nucleotides matching TRBD2. Germline CDR1 reads MNHNY; CDR2 reads SVGAGI (reference sequence). After removal of 4 bases from V and 9 bases from J, the junction contained 8 bases not matched to a gene. The CDR3 has 14 amino acids. The CDR3 bases are TGTGCCAGCAGTTCCCCATCTAGCGGGCTTGAGCAGTTCTTC. Protein product: CASSSPSSGLEQFF.

This clone was detected only a few times. J is TRBJ2-5 and V is TRBV7-2, with 8 nucleotides matching TRBD2. This CDR3 has 14 amino acids. The germline V gene has CDR1 SGHTA and CDR2 FQGNSA. V dropped 4 bases and J dropped 6; count of bases not matched to a gene: 7. CDR3 sequence (DNA): TGTGCCAGCAGCTCGAGCGGGGGCGGAAAGACCCAGTACTTC. This translates into CASSSSGGGKTQYF.

DNA of the CDR3: TGTGCCAGCAGCCAAGAGGAGGGTTCACCCCTCCACTTT. It codes for CASSQEEGSPLHF. V and J are TRBV4-2 and TRBJ1-6; D not certain. The germline gives CDR1 LGHNA, CDR2 YNFKEQ. Deletions cut 0 bases from V and 9 bases from J, with 6 bases between. The CDR3 has 13 amino acids.

This chain joins TRBV7-3 and TRBJ2-5, with D maybe TRBD1 (5 bases). Germline V gives CDR1 SGHTA, CDR2 FQGTGA. Trimming pared 5 bases from V and 5 bases from J, leaving 12 bases between. The CDR3 runs to 13 residues. The CDR3 nucleotides read TGTGCCAGCAGCCCCCAGGGTCCGGAGACCCAGTACTTC. This codes for CASSPQGPETQYF.

The chain joins TRBV18 to TRBJ1-5; 9 bases line up with TRBD1. J gave up 3 bases and V 3 bases, and 3 bases lay outside the gene matches. Germline loops: CDR1 KGHSH, CDR2 LQKENI. The CDR3 has 15 amino acids. The CDR3 loop is CASSPDRGNNQPQHF. In nucleotides, the CDR3 is TGTGCCAGCTCACCCGACAGGGGGAACAATCAGCCCCAGCATTTT.

In its sample, this clone was seen a few times. The chain couples TRBV15 to TRBJ2-7; the D is unclear. The CDR3 totals 13 residues. Germline CDR1 and CDR2: LNHNV and YYDKDF (reference sequence). V was shortened by 0 bases and J by 4 bases, with 7 bases between the two germline ends. The CDR3 here is CATSREAGYEQYF. As DNA, the CDR3 is TGTGCCACCAGCAGAGAGGCAGGTTACGAGCAGTACTTC.

The count of this clone is one. The rearrangement joins TRBV4-1 to TRBJ1-4; 10 bases fit TRBD1. The length of the CDR3 is 14 residues. V dropped 2 bases and J dropped 7; count of bases not matched to a gene: 1. From germline, CDR1 is MGHRA and CDR2 YSYEKL. The CDR3 DNA reads TGCGCCAGCAGCCAACGGACAGGGGGTGAAAAACTGTTTTTT. Translated: CASSQRTGGEKLFF.

The chain joins TRBV20-1 to TRBJ2-7; D is uncertain. Germline loops: CDR1 DFQATT, CDR2 SNEGSKA (reference sequence). Trimming left V 3 bases short and J 5 bases short, with 8 bases between. This CDR3 is 11 amino acids long. CDR3 DNA: TGCAGTGCTAGTTTGACAAACGAGCAGTACTTC. Protein product: CSASLTNEQYF.

This clone was seen a handful of times. V usage is TRBV9 and J usage is TRBJ2-1; 9 bases line up with TRBD2. The CDR3 totals 15 residues. The germline V gene has CDR1 SGDLS and CDR2 YYNGEE. The V and J ends lost 6 bases and 10 bases, in that order; junction bases with no gene match: 14. CDR3 coding DNA: TGTGCCAGCACGGCCCTAGCGGGAAAATCGGGGGAGCAGTTCTTC. Translated: CASTALAGKSGEQFF.

The rearrangement uses TRBV29-1 and TRBJ2-5, with D maybe TRBD1 (6 bases). Germline CDR1 reads SQVTM; CDR2 reads ANQGSEA. The V and J ends lost 6 bases and 3 bases respectively, with 8 bases between them. The CDR3 has 11 residues. CDR3 residues: CSVAGEETQYF. In nucleotides, the CDR3 is TGCAGCGTAGCAGGGGAAGAGACCCAGTACTTC.

The chain uses TRBV18 and TRBJ2-3; TRBD2 is a possible D gene (6 bases). The CDR3 runs to 15 residues. The V end lost 5 bases, the J end lost 4 bases, and 16 bases lay between the germline ends. The germline V gene has CDR1 KGHSH and CDR2 LQKENI. This CDR3 is CASSSTEGTADTQYF. CDR3 bases: TGTGCCAGCTCATCCACGGAGGGAACGGCAGATACGCAGTATTTT. Full variable domain (outside the CDR3, taken from reference TRBV18 and TRBJ2-3): NAGVMQNPRHLVRRRGQEARLRCSPMKGHSHVYWYRQLPEEGLKFMVYLQKENIIDESGMPKERFSAEFPKEGPSILRIQQVVRGDSAAYFCASSSTEGTADTQYFGPGTRLTVL.

This clone was seen only a few times. The chain carries TRBV11-2 and TRBJ1-6; weak D call: TRBD1 (6 bases). CDR1 SGHAT and CDR2 FQNNGV come from the germline V gene. The CDR3 spans 12 residues. V was trimmed by 8 bases and J by 7 bases, leaving 9 bases between them. CDR3 amino acids: CASGTQNSPLHF. The CDR3 bases are TGTGCCAGCGGGACACAAAATTCACCCCTCCACTTT. The full variable domain, its missing parts supplied by reference TRBV11-2 and TRBJ1-6, is EAGVAQSPRYKIIEKRQSVAFWCNPISGHATLYWYQQILGQGPKLLIQFQNNGVVDDSQLPKDRFSAERLKGVDSTLKIQPAKLEDSAVYLCASGTQNSPLHFGNGTRLTVT.

The chain couples TRBV7-2 to TRBJ1-5; D call uncertain. V gave up 3 bases and J gave up 9 bases, with 9 bases separating them. The CDR3 totals 12 residues. Germline CDR1 SGHTA, CDR2 FQGNSA. Here the CDR3 DNA reads TGTGCCAGCAGCTTTAATGGCGGGCCCCAGCATTTT. It codes for CASSFNGGPQHF.

This clone was observed a few times. Other DNA sequences in this sample translate to the same CDR3. V usage is TRBV28 and J usage is TRBJ1-2; maybe TRBD1 (6 bases). The V end was cut by 4 bases, the J end by 2 bases, with 8 bases between. The germline gives CDR1 MDHEN, CDR2 SYDVKM. This CDR3 comprises 13 residues. The CDR3 DNA is TGTGCCAGCAGTTCCGGACAGAACTATGGCTACACCTTC. It yields the protein CASSSGQNYGYTF.

This clone occurred a few times. The genes are TRBV25-1 and TRBJ2-1; weak D call: TRBD2 (5 bases). The CDR3 has 16 amino acids. V was trimmed by 2 bases and J by 5 bases, leaving 16 bases between them. CDR1 is MGHDK, CDR2 SYGVNS, per germline. The CDR3: CASSERRPSGNNEQFF. The CDR3, as DNA: TGTGCCAGCAGTGAACGGAGGCCTTCGGGTAACAATGAGCAGTTCTTC.

This clone has more than one count but fewer than ten. The chain uses TRBV6-4 and TRBJ2-1; 7 nucleotides match TRBD1. There are 15 residues in the CDR3. Losses at the gene ends were 5 bases for V and 7 bases for J; bases not matched to a gene: 11. Germline V CDR1 and CDR2: MRHNA, SNTAGT. Here the CDR3 DNA reads TGTGCCAGCAGTAGGGACAGCCAAACCTTTAATGAGCAGTTCTTC. This encodes CASSRDSQTFNEQFF.

This clone came up a few times. This chain connects TRBV29-1 to TRBJ1-2; TRBD1 matches 7 bases. The CDR3 sequence is 12 residues long. The J segment lost 3 bases and the V segment lost 5 bases, leaving 3 bases of the junction unmatched. Germline V CDR1 and CDR2: SQVTM, ANQGSEA. CDR3 in amino acids: CSVSTGHYGYTF. DNA of the CDR3: TGCAGCGTTTCGACAGGGCACTATGGCTACACCTTC.

This clone was counted only a few times. The CDR3 DNA follows: TGCAGCGGAGGAACGGGACAGTATGGCTACACCTTC. Protein: CSGGTGQYGYTF. The V and J genes are TRBV29-1 and TRBJ1-2; 7 nucleotides align to TRBD1. Germline values: CDR1 SQVTM, CDR2 ANQGSEA. The CDR3 spans 12 residues. V shed 7 bases and J 5 bases; nucleotides not matched to a gene: 7. Full variable domain (missing parts from reference TRBV29-1 and TRBJ1-2): SAVISQKPSRDICQRGTSLTIQCQVDSQVTMMFWYRQQPGQSLTLIATANQGSEATYESGFVIDKFPISRPNLTFSTLTVSNMSPEDSSIYLCSGGTGQYGYTFGSGTRLTVV.